Given below is one TCR beta chain in context. What it recognizes is unknown. The data originate from a study of regulatory T cells in long-lasting Graves disease. Findings of the study overall: Rather than thyroid tissue, only peripheral blood underwent study. Lower TCR diversity was seen in persistent Graves' patients than in newly diagnosed ones.

Germline values: CDR1 PRHDT, CDR2 FYEKMQ (reference sequence). There are 14 residues in the CDR3. Trimming removed 0 bases at V and 4 bases at J, with 9 bases between. Time point defined: newly diagnosed GD, antithyroid drugs for less than 3 months. Making the TCR library involved RNA that had been extracted from PBMCs. Enrollment of patients was through an endocrinology department in Xi'an, China. The TCR beta library used iRepertoire HTBI primers with Arm-PCR amplification of CDR3. TCRdb redid the calling of the multiplex PCR reads with MiXCR, one entry per CDR3 protein. The sample lists about 530,000 distinct CDR3 sequences; about 16% were seen once. These data also featured in a second study, about T cells in Graves' hyperthyroidism and ophthalmopathy. That publication notes: Ophthalmopathy cases were set apart from stable hyperthyroidism by a 13 V-J model.

This receptor was obtained from a woman aged 35-60 years with Graves disease. The chain couples TRBV13 to TRBJ1-2; D is ambiguous. The source material was peripheral blood mononuclear cells (PBMCs), sampled at new diagnosis, from a patient treated with antithyroid drugs. The CDR3 protein is CASSLGGMTYGYTF. The CDR3, as DNA: TGTGCCAGCAGCTTAGGGGGAATGACCTATGGCTACACCTTC.